Presented here are 28 T cell receptor beta chains from one specimen sequenced in a study of cytomegalovirus exposure and HLA in healthy donors. PCR used 60 Vbeta primers and 13 Jbeta primers. Some clones are missing from TCRdb's copy, which holds only in-frame ones; the method was immunoSEQ multiplex PCR. Among more than 150,000 clones listed, about three quarters were seen once. The sequenced sample was PBMCs. The receptors stem from a woman aged 50 to 60 in good health and CMV-seropositive.

The J gene is TRBJ1-1, the V gene TRBV28; the D is unclear. This CDR3 has 15 residues. CDR1 is MDHEN, CDR2 SYDVKM, per germline. The germline V and J ends were trimmed by 10 bases and 1 base, with 19 bases remaining between them. DNA of the CDR3: TGTGCCACCTCAGACCTGGGCGGAGGGAACACTGAAGCTTTCTTT. This codes for CATSDLGGGNTEAFF.

The V gene is TRBV30, the J gene TRBJ1-1, with 7 bases lining up with TRBD1. The CDR3 is made up of 13 amino acids. Per germline, CDR1 GTSNPN and CDR2 SVGIG (reference sequence). The J segment lost 0 bases and the V segment lost 5 bases, leaving 3 bases of the junction unmatched. DNA for the CDR3: TGTGCCTGGGCCACAGGGGTGAACACTGAAGCTTTCTTT. The encoded protein is CAWATGVNTEAFF. Drawing the rest from reference TRBV30 and TRBJ1-1, the complete variable domain is SQTIHQWPATLVQPVGSPLSLECTVEGTSNPNLYWYRQAAGRGLQLLFYSVGIGQISSEVPQNLSASRPQDRQFILSSKKLLLSDSGFYLCAWATGVNTEAFFGQGTRLTVV.

This rearrangement joins TRBV5-1 to TRBJ2-1; 10 positions agree with TRBD2. CDR1 is SGHRS, CDR2 YFSETQ, per germline. With V trimmed by 4 bases and J by 7 bases, 8 bases remained unmatched. The CDR3 totals 15 residues. CDR3 DNA: TGCGCCAGCAGCAAAAGCGGGAGGGCCGATAATGAGCAGTTCTTC. It encodes CASSKSGRADNEQFF.

This chain connects TRBV6-1 to TRBJ2-1; TRBD2 matches 16 bases. Germline trimming cut 1 base from V and 9 bases from J; bases unmatched to any gene: 3. Germline CDR1 is MNHNS and CDR2 is SASEGT. There are 16 residues in the CDR3. The CDR3 bases are TGTGCCAGCAGTGAAGTGGGACTAGCGGGGGGGCTTGAGCAGTTCTTC. Translation gives CASSEVGLAGGLEQFF.

The chain carries TRBV19 and TRBJ1-2, with no clear D. V lost 2 bases to trimming and J lost 6 bases, with 10 bases between them. CDR1 is LNHDA and CDR2 is SQIVND in the germline V gene (reference sequence). The CDR3 sequence is 13 residues long. The CDR3 sequence is CASSIQDSNGYTF. In nucleotides, the CDR3 is TGTGCCAGTAGTATACAGGACTCAAATGGCTACACCTTC.

The CDR3 region is CASSTGTGYQETQYF. CDR3 coding DNA: TGTGCCAGCAGTACCGGGACAGGGTACCAAGAGACCCAGTACTTC. The chain is built from TRBV27 and TRBJ2-5; 9 bases are a match to TRBD1. Germline V gives CDR1 MNHEY, CDR2 SMNVEV (reference sequence). CDR3 size: 15 residues. V shed 5 bases and J 0 bases; nucleotides not matched to a gene: 4.

This chain connects TRBV7-9 to TRBJ2-3; 7 nucleotides line up with TRBD2. Trimming removed 8 bases from V and 7 bases from J; junction bases left unmatched: 15. The CDR3 length is 15 residues. Germline CDR1 reads SEHNR; CDR2 reads FQNEAQ (reference sequence). The CDR3 protein is CASSSGTTLPYTQYF. The CDR3 DNA reads TGTGCCAGCTCGTCCGGGACTACCCTGCCCTATACGCAGTATTTT.

This rearrangement joins TRBV7-9 to TRBJ1-6; D unresolved. The ends were cut back, 1 base at V and 7 bases at J, with 5 bases in the middle. The CDR3 runs to 13 residues. Per the germline V gene, CDR1 is SEHNR and CDR2 is FQNEAQ (reference sequence). CDR3 sequence reads: CASSLVSNSPLHF. The CDR3 DNA sequence: TGTGCCAGCAGCTTAGTATCCAATTCACCCCTCCACTTT.

This chain connects TRBV15 to TRBJ1-5; no reliable D call. Trimming removed 1 base from V and 8 bases from J, with 9 bases in between. The CDR3 is 13 residues long. Germline V gives CDR1 LNHNV, CDR2 YYDKDF (reference sequence). This CDR3 reads CATSRALYEPQHF. The CDR3 nucleotides are TGTGCCACCAGCAGAGCCCTGTATGAGCCCCAGCATTTT. The entire variable domain, with the rest obtained from reference TRBV15 and TRBJ1-5, is as follows: DAMVIQNPRYQVTQFGKPVTLSCSQTLNHNVMYWYQQKSSQAPKLLFHYYDKDFNNEADTPDNFQSRRPNTSFCFLDIRSPGLGDTAMYLCATSRALYEPQHFGDGTRLSIL.

The V gene is TRBV6-1, the J gene TRBJ1-5, with D perhaps TRBD1 (6 bases). The CDR3 sequence is 14 residues long. The germline gives CDR1 MNHNS, CDR2 SASEGT. V was clipped by 5 bases and J by 7 bases, with 15 bases between them. CDR3 residues: CASSPRDKGQPQHF. CDR3 DNA: TGTGCCAGCAGTCCCCGGGACAAAGGGCAGCCCCAGCATTTT.

The CDR3 DNA reads as TGCGCCAGCAGCCAAATAGACAGGATCCGAAACTATGGCTACACCTTC. It codes for CASSQIDRIRNYGYTF. The V and J genes are TRBV4-3 and TRBJ1-2, with a weak D call TRBD1 (6 bases). From germline, CDR1 is LGHNA and CDR2 YSLEER. The CDR3 has 16 amino acids. The V end was cut by 2 bases, the J end by 2 bases, with 15 bases between.

The genes are TRBV6-5 and TRBJ1-2, with 10 bases fitting TRBD1. The V gene end was trimmed by 2 bases and the J gene end by 5 bases; junction bases not matched to a gene: 5. Germline V gene sequence: CDR1 MNHEY, CDR2 SVGAGI. The CDR3 has 15 amino acids. CDR3 sequence reads: CASSYTPGQGYGYTF. DNA for the CDR3: TGTGCCAGCAGTTACACTCCGGGACAGGGGTATGGCTACACCTTC.

V is TRBV7-2 and J is TRBJ2-7; 9 positions match TRBD2. V dropped 4 bases and J dropped 7; count of bases not matched to a gene: 5. Germline V lookup: CDR1 SGHTA, CDR2 FQGNSA. The CDR3 is 13 residues long. This chain's CDR3 is CASSSSGRREQYF. CDR3 nucleotides: TGTGCCAGCAGCTCCAGCGGGAGGCGAGAGCAGTACTTC.

V and J are TRBV7-2 and TRBJ2-1; tentative D call: TRBD2 (6 bases). V shed 5 bases and J shed 6 bases, with 20 bases lying between them. CDR3 length: 16 amino acids. Germline V CDR1 and CDR2: SGHTA, FQGNSA. CDR3 nucleotides: TGTGCCAGCAGCCCCCACGCTGGGGGGTGGGGCAATGAGCAGTTCTTC. It encodes CASSPHAGGWGNEQFF.

J is TRBJ2-1 and V is TRBV4-3; TRBD2 agrees at 12 bases. Trimming removed 1 base from V and 3 bases from J; junction bases left unmatched: 7. Germline assignment: CDR1 LGHNA and CDR2 YSLEER. The length of the CDR3 is 18 residues. The CDR3 protein is CASSQGRASGGVYNEQFF. The CDR3 region has the DNA TGCGCCAGCAGCCAAGGGCGTGCTAGCGGGGGGGTCTACAATGAGCAGTTCTTC.

The chain carries TRBV4-1 and TRBJ1-1; D gene unclear. The CDR3 consists of 11 residues. With 3 bases removed from V and 5 bases from J, the gap between germline ends came to 4 bases. Germline V CDR1 and CDR2: MGHRA, YSYEKL. The CDR3 protein is CASSHETEAFF. CDR3 in DNA: TGCGCCAGCAGCCACGAGACTGAAGCTTTCTTT.

On this clone itself: One end of the junction fails to match germline, which may point to a read error. The rearrangement links TRBV11-3 to TRBJ2-1; 9 positions match TRBD2. Germline V CDR1 and CDR2: SGHNT, YENEEA. The CDR3 has 17 residues. The CDR3 DNA reads TGTGCCAGCGGCTTAGAAGGAGCGGGAGGTACCTACAATGAGCAGTTCTTC. It translates to CASGLEGAGGTYNEQFF. The variable domain in full, with the rest retrieved from reference TRBV11-3 and TRBJ2-1, is EAGVVQSPRYKIIEKKQPVAFWCNPISGHNTLYWYLQNLGQGPELLIRYENEEAVDDSQLPKDRFSAERLKGVDSTLKIQPAELGDSAVYLCASGLEGAGGTYNEQFFGPGTRLTVL.

The CDR3 bases are TGTGCCAGCTCGGGGGGTTTTGCAACTAATGAAAAACTGTTTTTT. It is translated as CASSGGFATNEKLFF. The chain joins TRBV6-6 to TRBJ1-4, with D tentatively TRBD1 (5 bases). V lost 8 bases and J 0 bases, leaving 13 bases between the germline ends. Germline values: CDR1 MNHNY, CDR2 SVGAGI (reference sequence). The CDR3 extends over 15 amino acids.

CDR3 in amino acids: CASSYDRFSTDTQYF. The DNA for the CDR3 is TGTGCCAGCAGTTACGACAGATTTAGCACAGATACGCAGTATTTT. The genes are TRBV6-5 and TRBJ2-3, with a weak D call TRBD1 (5 bases). Deletions cut 2 bases from V and 0 bases from J, with 9 bases between. The CDR3 loop spans 15 amino acids. Germline V gives CDR1 MNHEY, CDR2 SVGAGI.

The chain carries TRBV7-2 and TRBJ2-7, with 12 bases identical to TRBD2. V dropped 1 base and J dropped 3; count of bases not matched to a gene: 1. Looked up from germline, CDR1 is SGHTA and CDR2 is FQGNSA. The CDR3 spans 15 residues. CDR3 coding DNA: TGTGCCAGCAGCTTAGGACTAGCGGGAGACTACGAGCAGTACTTC. Residues: CASSLGLAGDYEQYF.

The gene calls are TRBV28 and TRBJ1-4, with D possibly matching TRBD1 (5 bases). CDR1 MDHEN and CDR2 SYDVKM come from the germline V gene. V dropped 4 bases and J dropped 8 bases, with 20 bases sitting between them. The CDR3 covers 16 residues. The CDR3 loop reads CASSYQGPSKGEKLFF. CDR3 in DNA: TGTGCCAGCAGTTACCAGGGTCCTTCTAAGGGGGAAAAACTGTTTTTT.

V usage is TRBV15 and J usage is TRBJ2-5, with 7 bases identical to TRBD2. The germline gives CDR1 LNHNV, CDR2 YYDKDF (reference sequence). The CDR3 sequence is 16 residues long. J was trimmed by 4 bases and V by 4 bases; bases with no gene match: 12. The CDR3 reads CATSTWGGGMRETQYF. CDR3 DNA sequence: TGTGCCACCAGCACCTGGGGCGGGGGTATGAGAGAGACCCAGTACTTC.

The chain is built from TRBV19 and TRBJ1-4, with D unresolved. The germline gives CDR1 LNHDA, CDR2 SQIVND (reference sequence). The CDR3 contains 15 residues. Trimming removed 6 bases at V and 3 bases at J, with 14 bases between. Written as DNA, the CDR3 is TGTGCCAGTAGCGACCCCAAGGGAGCTAATGAAAAACTGTTTTTT. Translation: CASSDPKGANEKLFF.

The chain recombines TRBV6-5 with TRBJ2-1; 9 positions agree with TRBD2. With 5 bases clipped from V and 8 bases from J, the junction kept 10 bases outside the gene matches. CDR1 and CDR2 (germline): MNHEY, SVGAGI. This CDR3 is built from 15 residues. The CDR3 region is CASSLGIAGVDEQFF. In DNA form, the CDR3 reads TGTGCCAGCAGTCTGGGGATAGCGGGAGTCGATGAGCAGTTCTTC.

The chain recombines TRBV6-5 with TRBJ1-1; a weak D match, TRBD1 (5 bases). Trimming shortened V by 2 bases and J by 6 bases, and 19 bases separated the two germline ends. Germline V lookup: CDR1 MNHEY, CDR2 SVGAGI. This CDR3 has 16 amino acids. CDR3 sequence (DNA): TGTGCCAGCAGTTACGAGCCGCTGGGACTTACCCCTGAAGCTTTCTTT. Translation: CASSYEPLGLTPEAFF.

This clone was observed a handful of times. The chain couples TRBV29-1 to TRBJ2-7; 9 bases are shared with TRBD2. CDR3 length equals 15 residues. Germline V gene lookup returns CDR1 SQVTM and CDR2 ANQGSEA. V shed 3 bases and J 5 bases; nucleotides not matched to a gene: 11. The CDR3: CSVEGAASGTDEQYF. DNA of the CDR3: TGCAGCGTTGAGGGGGCGGCTAGCGGGACCGACGAGCAGTACTTC.

The genes are TRBV4-3 and TRBJ1-4, with D uncertain. Germline-derived CDR1 and CDR2 are LGHNA and YSLEER. V shed 2 bases and J shed 4 bases, with 11 bases lying between them. This CDR3 has 15 amino acids. Written as DNA, the CDR3 is TGCGCCAGCAGCCAAATTTGGGCGAGTAATGAAAAACTGTTTTTT. Protein product: CASSQIWASNEKLFF.

The chain couples TRBV7-9 to TRBJ2-1, with 11 bases identical to TRBD1. The CDR3 has 15 residues. The V gene end was trimmed by 3 bases and the J gene end by 7 bases; junction bases not matched to a gene: 5. Germline V gives CDR1 SEHNR, CDR2 FQNEAQ (reference sequence). The CDR3 sequence is CASSFWDRGLNEQFF. CDR3 nucleotide sequence: TGTGCCAGCAGCTTTTGGGACAGGGGGTTGAATGAGCAGTTCTTC.